The source of this T cell receptor (beta chain) is a study of Graves' ophthalmopathy and Graves' hyperthyroidism. CDR1 and CDR2 (germline): LNHDA, SQIVND (reference sequence). J was trimmed by 13 bases and V by 3 bases; bases with no gene match: 11. The CDR3 covers 14 residues. RNA transcripts provided the template for amplifying TCR beta CDR3 regions. After a first-round RT-PCR with HTBI primers, a second-round multiplex PCR was run. One entry per CDR3 protein, called by TCRdb with MiXCR from the multiplex PCR reads. The data contain over a million distinct CDR3 sequences, 35% to 40% of them singletons.

The receptor was derived from an adult man with Graves' hyperthyroidism. The sequenced sample consisted of peripheral blood or thyroid tissue (not recorded which). This sequence joins TRBV19 and TRBJ1-4, with 7 bases that match TRBD1. The CDR3 loop is CASSMTGRMKRLFF. The CDR3 DNA reads TGTGCCAGTAGTATGACAGGGAGAATGAAGAGACTGTTTTTT. Supplemented by reference TRBV19 and TRBJ1-4, the full variable domain reads DGGITQSPKYLFRKEGQNVTLSCEQNLNHDAMYWYRQDPGQGLRLIYYSQIVNDFQKGDIAEGYSVSREKKESFPLTVTSAQKNPTAFYLCASSMTGRMKRLFFGSGTQLSVL.